The rows below give T cell receptor beta chains drawn from one sample of a study of metastatic and nonmetastatic thyroid tumors. Using MiXCR, TCRdb re-called clones from the PCR reads. The sample has about 21,000 clones, about a sixth seen once; the top ten hold around 20%. Sequencing was carried out using blood. The source of these receptors is a male donor with papillary thyroid cancer or a benign thyroid nodule (not recorded which). Some clones in this sample may be carry-over from other donors' samples. The CDR3 runs from the conserved cysteine through the conserved F or W. Fields, in order: CDR3 DNA, CDR3 protein, D gene, V gene, J gene, clone size. D genes are given only for firm matches. Not all rows give a size; the values are once, few, many and, for expanded clones, a class.

CDR3nt: TGTGCCAGCAGCGGGGGGTCGGAGGGGTCACCCCTCCACTTT
CDR3aa: CASSGGSEGSPLHF
d_gene: .
v_gene: TRBV6-4
j_gene: TRBJ1-6
abundance: medium-sized

CDR3nt: TGTGCCAGTAGCTGGTCCTTAAACGGGGGTTCACCCCTCCACTTT
CDR3aa: CASSWSLNGGSPLHF
d_gene: .
v_gene: TRBV19
j_gene: TRBJ1-6
abundance: many

CDR3nt: TGTGCCAGCATCCTTAGTAGCAGGGGGCTGTACGGCTATGCCTACACCTTC
CDR3aa: CASILSSRGLYGYAYTF
d_gene: TRBD1
v_gene: TRBV27
j_gene: TRBJ1-2
abundance: few

CDR3nt: TGTGCCAGCAGCTCCCTAGCGGGACGGGCCTACGAGCAGTACTTC
CDR3aa: CASSSLAGRAYEQYF
d_gene: TRBD2
v_gene: TRBV11-2
j_gene: TRBJ2-7
abundance: .

CDR3nt: TGTGCCAGCAGCTCCCCCCGGGGAGGGTACACCGGGGAGCTGTTTTTT
CDR3aa: CASSSPRGGYTGELFF
d_gene: TRBD2
v_gene: TRBV5-6
j_gene: TRBJ2-2
abundance: many

CDR3nt: TGTGCCAGCGAAGGCTCTGGGGCCAACGTCCTGACTTTC
CDR3aa: CASEGSGANVLTF
d_gene: .
v_gene: TRBV6-1
j_gene: TRBJ2-6
abundance: .

CDR3nt: TGCAGTGCCCCAACCCCAGGGGCCTCTTTTCTCTCCTATGGCTACACCTTC
CDR3aa: CSAPTPGASFLSYGYTF
d_gene: .
v_gene: TRBV20-1
j_gene: TRBJ1-2
abundance: .

CDR3nt: TGCGCCAGCAGAGGCGGACAGGGGTCGTACGAGCAGTACTTC
CDR3aa: CASRGGQGSYEQYF
d_gene: TRBD1
v_gene: TRBV5-1
j_gene: TRBJ2-7
abundance: .

CDR3nt: TGTGCCAGCAGTTTATCCCGGGGGTCAGATACGCAGTATTTT
CDR3aa: CASSLSRGSDTQYF
d_gene: .
v_gene: TRBV27
j_gene: TRBJ2-3
abundance: few

CDR3nt: TGTGCCAGCAGCTTCACGATGGGGTTCGCCTACCATGAGCAGTTCTTC
CDR3aa: CASSFTMGFAYHEQFF
d_gene: .
v_gene: TRBV11-3
j_gene: TRBJ2-1
abundance: many

CDR3nt: TGTGCCAGCAGTTACTGGCAATCACAGGAGACCCAGTACTTC
CDR3aa: CASSYWQSQETQYF
d_gene: .
v_gene: TRBV6-5
j_gene: TRBJ2-5
abundance: .

CDR3nt: TGTGCCAGCAGTAACGACAGGGGTGGCGGCTACACCTTC
CDR3aa: CASSNDRGGGYTF
d_gene: TRBD1
v_gene: TRBV6-2/TRBV6-3
j_gene: TRBJ1-2
abundance: few

CDR3nt: TGTGCCAGCAGCTTAGAGAGCGGGGGCTCCTACGAGCAGTACTTC
CDR3aa: CASSLESGGSYEQYF
d_gene: TRBD2
v_gene: TRBV7-6
j_gene: TRBJ2-7
abundance: .

CDR3nt: TGTGCCAGCAGCTTAGCTCTAGCGGGGACTTACAATGAGCAGTTCTTC
CDR3aa: CASSLALAGTYNEQFF
d_gene: TRBD2
v_gene: TRBV7-9
j_gene: TRBJ2-1
abundance: many

CDR3nt: TGTGCCAGCAGCTCGCCCTTGACAGCTAGCACAGATACGCAGTATTTT
CDR3aa: CASSSPLTASTDTQYF
d_gene: .
v_gene: TRBV11-1
j_gene: TRBJ2-3
abundance: many

CDR3nt: TGTGCCAGCAGCCAAAGTCACGGAGGGTTAGCCAAAAACATTCAGTACTTC
CDR3aa: CASSQSHGGLAKNIQYF
d_gene: .
v_gene: TRBV3-1
j_gene: TRBJ2-4
abundance: many

CDR3nt: TGTGCCAGCAGTCCCGACGGGCTCAATTACGAGCAGTACTTC
CDR3aa: CASSPDGLNYEQYF
d_gene: .
v_gene: TRBV28
j_gene: TRBJ2-7
abundance: many

CDR3nt: TGTGCCAGCAGCTCGAGGCAGGGGGGGGATTCCCCCCACTTT
CDR3aa: CASSSRQGGDSPHF
d_gene: TRBD1
v_gene: TRBV7-9
j_gene: TRBJ1-6
abundance: many

CDR3nt: TGTGCCAGCAGTTTGAGTGCAGGGGCTGGAGGCTACACCTTC
CDR3aa: CASSLSAGAGGYTF
d_gene: .
v_gene: TRBV12-3/TRBV12-4
j_gene: TRBJ1-2
abundance: medium-sized

CDR3nt: TGCGCCAGCAGCCAAGAAGGCAGGAGGGATACTGAAGCTTTCTTT
CDR3aa: CASSQEGRRDTEAFF
d_gene: .
v_gene: TRBV4-1
j_gene: TRBJ1-1
abundance: many

CDR3nt: TGTGCCACCAGTGACTCTAGGCGGTTATATTACGGAGATACGCAGTATTTT
CDR3aa: CATSDSRRLYYGDTQYF
d_gene: .
v_gene: TRBV24-1
j_gene: TRBJ2-3
abundance: .

CDR3nt: TGTGCCACCAGTGATCCCTACCGAGCGGGGACCGAGACCCAGTACTTC
CDR3aa: CATSDPYRAGTETQYF
d_gene: TRBD2
v_gene: TRBV24-1
j_gene: TRBJ2-5
abundance: many

CDR3nt: TGTGCCAGCAGCCTGGCCCCCAACGTTGACGGGCTAATCACCTACGAGCAGTACTTC
CDR3aa: CASSLAPNVDGLITYEQYF
d_gene: .
v_gene: TRBV7-7
j_gene: TRBJ2-7
abundance: many

CDR3nt: TGTGCCATCAGCCCGTCAGGGAGTAATGAAAAACTGTTTTTT
CDR3aa: CAISPSGSNEKLFF
d_gene: .
v_gene: TRBV10-3
j_gene: TRBJ1-4
abundance: many

CDR3nt: TGCGCCAGCACTTCCGGGACTAGCGGGACCCCCGGGACCCAGTACTTC
CDR3aa: CASTSGTSGTPGTQYF
d_gene: TRBD2
v_gene: TRBV10-2
j_gene: TRBJ2-5
abundance: many

CDR3nt: TGTGCCAGCAGTTATTTGGCAGATAATAGCAATCAGCCCCAGCATTTT
CDR3aa: CASSYLADNSNQPQHF
d_gene: .
v_gene: TRBV6-6
j_gene: TRBJ1-5
abundance: many

CDR3nt: TGTGCCAGCAGTTACTCCTGGGGGGAGGCTGAAGCTTTCTTT
CDR3aa: CASSYSWGEAEAFF
d_gene: .
v_gene: TRBV6-5
j_gene: TRBJ1-1
abundance: many

CDR3nt: TGCGCCAGCAGCTTGGGAGAGCCGGGACTGGGGTATGGCTACACCTTC
CDR3aa: CASSLGEPGLGYGYTF
d_gene: .
v_gene: TRBV5-1
j_gene: TRBJ1-2
abundance: many

CDR3nt: TGTGCCACCAGTGACCCGCGGGGAGGGGAAGCTTTCTTT
CDR3aa: CATSDPRGGEAFF
d_gene: .
v_gene: TRBV24-1
j_gene: TRBJ1-1
abundance: many